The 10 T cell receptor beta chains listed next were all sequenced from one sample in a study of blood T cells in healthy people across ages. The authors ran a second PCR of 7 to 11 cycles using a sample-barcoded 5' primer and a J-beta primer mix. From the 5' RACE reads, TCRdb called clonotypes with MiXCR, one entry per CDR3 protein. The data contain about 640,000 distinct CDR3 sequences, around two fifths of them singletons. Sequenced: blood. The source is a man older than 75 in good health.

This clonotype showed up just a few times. CDR3 nucleotides: TGTGCCAGCAGCCAAGGAAGACAGGGGCCCCAGCATTTT. Its translation: CASSQGRQGPQHF. V gene TRBV3-1 combines with J gene TRBJ1-5; 7 bases map to TRBD1. The germline CDR1 and CDR2 sequences are LGHDT and YNNKEL (reference sequence). This CDR3 contains 13 residues. V trimming: 1 base; J trimming: 9 bases; junction bases outside the gene matches: 3.

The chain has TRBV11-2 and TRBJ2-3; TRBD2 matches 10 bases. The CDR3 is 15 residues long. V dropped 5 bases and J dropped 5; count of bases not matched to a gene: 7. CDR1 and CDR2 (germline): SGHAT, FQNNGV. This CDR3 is CASSPLAGTGDTQYF. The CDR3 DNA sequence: TGTGCCAGCAGCCCACTAGCGGGGACCGGAGATACGCAGTATTTT. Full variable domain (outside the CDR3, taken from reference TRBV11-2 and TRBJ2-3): EAGVAQSPRYKIIEKRQSVAFWCNPISGHATLYWYQQILGQGPKLLIQFQNNGVVDDSQLPKDRFSAERLKGVDSTLKIQPAKLEDSAVYLCASSPLAGTGDTQYFGPGTRLTVL.

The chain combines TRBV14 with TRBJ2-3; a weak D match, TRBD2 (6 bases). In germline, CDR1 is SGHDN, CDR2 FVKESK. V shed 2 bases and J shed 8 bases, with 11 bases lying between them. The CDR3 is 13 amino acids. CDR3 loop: CASSQPGEVTQYF. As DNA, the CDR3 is TGTGCCAGCAGCCAACCGGGGGAGGTTACGCAGTATTTT.

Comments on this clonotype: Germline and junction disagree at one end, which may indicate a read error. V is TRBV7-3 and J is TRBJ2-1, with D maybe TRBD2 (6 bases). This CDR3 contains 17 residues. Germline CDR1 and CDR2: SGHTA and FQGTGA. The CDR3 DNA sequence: TGTGCCGGCAGCTTAGGACCCCGGGGGAGTTCCTACAATGAGCAGTTCTTC. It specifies CAGSLGPRGSSYNEQFF.

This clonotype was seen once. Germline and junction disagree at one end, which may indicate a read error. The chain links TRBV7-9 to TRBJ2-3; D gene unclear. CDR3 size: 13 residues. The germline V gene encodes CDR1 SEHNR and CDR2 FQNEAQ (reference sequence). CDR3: CASSLAGTDTQNF. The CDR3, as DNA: TGTGCCAGCAGCTTAGCAGGAACTGATACGCAGAATTTT.

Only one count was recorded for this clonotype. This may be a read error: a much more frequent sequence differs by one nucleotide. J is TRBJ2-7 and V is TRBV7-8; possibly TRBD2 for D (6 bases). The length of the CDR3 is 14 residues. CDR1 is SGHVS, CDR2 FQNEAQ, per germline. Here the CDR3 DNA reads TGTGCCGGCAGCCGCCGGGACTCAATTTACGAGCAGTACTTC. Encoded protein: CAGSRRDSIYEQYF.

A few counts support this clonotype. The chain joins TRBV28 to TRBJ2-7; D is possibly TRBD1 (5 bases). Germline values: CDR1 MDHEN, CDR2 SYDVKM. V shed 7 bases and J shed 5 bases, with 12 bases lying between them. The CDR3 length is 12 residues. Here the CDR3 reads CASTRVGDEQYF. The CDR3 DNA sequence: TGTGCCAGCACCAGGGTAGGCGACGAGCAGTACTTC.

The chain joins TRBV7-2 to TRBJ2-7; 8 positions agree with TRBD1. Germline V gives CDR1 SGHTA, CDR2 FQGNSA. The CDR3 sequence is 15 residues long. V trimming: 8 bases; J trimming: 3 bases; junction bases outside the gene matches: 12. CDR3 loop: CASGSTRDRSYEQYF. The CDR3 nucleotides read TGTGCCAGCGGCAGTACCCGGGACAGGAGCTACGAGCAGTACTTC.

CDR3 DNA: TGTGCCACCAGTGACATAACTCGTCCTACTGAGCAGTACTTC. Protein sequence: CATSDITRPTEQYF. The gene calls are TRBV24-1 and TRBJ2-5, with unresolved D. V lost 4 bases, J lost 11 bases, and 19 bases lay in between. The CDR3 is 14 amino acids. Per germline, CDR1 KGHDR and CDR2 SFDVKD.

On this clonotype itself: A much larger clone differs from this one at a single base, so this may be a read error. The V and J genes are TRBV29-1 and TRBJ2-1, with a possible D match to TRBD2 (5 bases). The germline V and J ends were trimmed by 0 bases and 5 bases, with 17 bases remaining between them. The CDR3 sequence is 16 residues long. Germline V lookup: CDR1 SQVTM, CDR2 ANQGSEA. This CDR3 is CSVEESPSGFHNEQFF. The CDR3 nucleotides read TGCAGCGTTGAAGAGTCGCCAAGCGGATTCCACAATGAGCAGTTCTTC.